In this sample, the clone carrying this TCR beta chain turned up a few times. TCRdb's copy holds only in-frame clones and misses some; the assay was immunoSEQ multiplex PCR. This repertoire shows 250,000 to 350,000 clones, approximately 84% found once; its top ten account for more than 1.4%. The sample belongs to a study of blood T cell repertoires in COVID-19. The CDR3 consists of 13 residues. Trimming left V 6 bases short and J 8 bases short, with 13 bases between. The origin of this receptor is a human donor with COVID-19, enrolled during active disease. The donor label of this sample is uncertain. The sequencing sample was made of peripheral blood. The rearrangement links TRBV12-3 or TRBV12-4 to TRBJ1-4; D gene unclear. The CDR3 reads CASRPGRGEKLFF. In DNA form, the CDR3 reads TGTGCCAGCAGGCCCGGACGGGGAGAAAAACTGTTTTTT.